Listed here are 29 T cell receptor beta chains from one sample, sequenced in a study of T cells in Graves' hyperthyroidism and ophthalmopathy. The investigators amplified TCR beta CDR3 regions from RNA transcripts. HTBI primers were used for first-round RT-PCR of the TCR CDR3. MiXCR, applied by TCRdb to the multiplex PCR reads, yields one record per CDR3 protein. The table has 350,000 to 450,000 distinct CDR3 sequences, around 14% seen once. Sequenced sample: blood. The receptors were gathered from a woman aged 60-75 years with Graves' hyperthyroidism.

This clonotype was detected ten times or more. The chain recombines TRBV28 with TRBJ2-2; 9 nucleotides match TRBD2. Germline assignment: CDR1 MDHEN and CDR2 SYDVKM. Germline trimming cut 11 bases from V and 2 bases from J; bases unmatched to any gene: 9. The CDR3 sequence is 15 residues long. CDR3 nucleotides: TGTGCCGGGAGAAGTAGCGGGAGTAACACCGGGGAGCTGTTTTTT. Amino acid sequence: CAGRSSGSNTGELFF.

The chain has TRBV2 and TRBJ2-1; 8 nucleotides line up with TRBD2. Trimming removed 6 bases from V and 0 bases from J; junction bases left unmatched: 10. Germline-derived CDR1 and CDR2 are SNHLY and FYNNEI. The CDR3 is 17 amino acids. CDR3 residues: CASSGTRAETSYNEQFF. In nucleotides, the CDR3 is TGTGCCAGCAGCGGGACTAGAGCCGAAACCTCCTACAATGAGCAGTTCTTC.

This clonotype was counted ten times or more. The CDR3 DNA is TGTGCCAGCAGTTACTCCAGGGGGCTGAATGAAAAACTGTTTTTT. It specifies CASSYSRGLNEKLFF. This rearrangement joins TRBV6-5 to TRBJ1-4; 8 bases fit TRBD1. The germline V gene has CDR1 MNHEY and CDR2 SVGAGI. The junction had 2 bases not matched to a gene; V was cut back by 0 bases and J by 5 bases. CDR3 size: 15 residues.

This clonotype was counted only a few times. The J gene is TRBJ1-6, the V gene TRBV5-1; D might be TRBD1 (5 bases). Trimming took 0 bases from V and 8 from J, leaving 9 bases between them. This CDR3 region has 14 residues. Per the germline V gene, CDR1 is SGHRS and CDR2 is YFSETQ. CDR3 DNA: TGCGCCAGCAGCTTGGCCAGGGATTATTCACCCCTCCACTTT. It codes for CASSLARDYSPLHF.

This chain links TRBV25-1 with TRBJ2-2, with TRBD1 matching 9 bases. V lost 6 bases, J lost 4 bases, and 6 bases stayed unmatched. This CDR3 spans 15 amino acids. CDR1 is MGHDK and CDR2 is SYGVNS in the germline V gene. The CDR3, as DNA: TGTGCCAGCAGGGGGGACAGGGCTTTCACCGGGGAGCTGTTTTTT. Its translation: CASRGDRAFTGELFF.

The J gene is TRBJ2-2, the V gene TRBV18; possibly TRBD1 for D (6 bases). This CDR3 has 17 residues. V was trimmed by 2 bases and J by 2 bases, leaving 15 bases between them. Germline V lookup: CDR1 KGHSH, CDR2 LQKENI. CDR3 in DNA: TGTGCCAGCTCACCATCCAGGGGAAATCCAAACACCGGGGAGCTGTTTTTT. This sequence encodes CASSPSRGNPNTGELFF.

This clonotype was picked up many times. The chain couples TRBV24-1 to TRBJ1-1; TRBD1 is a possible D gene (5 bases). Trimming left V 7 bases short and J 1 base short, with 9 bases between. CDR1 is KGHDR, CDR2 SFDVKD, per germline. CDR3 size: 13 residues. The CDR3 DNA sequence: TGTGCCACCAGCCGGGGACGGAACACTGAAGCTTTCTTT. It specifies CATSRGRNTEAFF.

This clonotype was counted many times. This chain uses TRBV27 with TRBJ2-7; 11 bases are a match to TRBD2. CDR3 length equals 15 residues. The V segment lost 2 bases and the J segment 4 bases; nucleotides outside the gene matches: 4. Germline CDR1 MNHEY, CDR2 SMNVEV (reference sequence). The CDR3 reads CASSLAASGRYEQYF. CDR3 DNA sequence: TGTGCCAGCAGTTTAGCGGCTAGCGGGAGGTACGAGCAGTACTTC.

This clonotype was seen ten or more times. The chain combines TRBV5-1 with TRBJ1-1; TRBD1 matches at 10 bases. The CDR3 consists of 14 residues. Trimming cost V 4 bases and J 3 bases; bases outside gene matches: 3. The germline V gene encodes CDR1 SGHRS and CDR2 YFSETQ. CDR3 DNA sequence: TGCGCCAGCAGCGCCGGGACAGGGGACACTGAAGCTTTCTTT. Amino acids: CASSAGTGDTEAFF.

In its sample, this clonotype was seen many times. The J gene is TRBJ1-1, the V gene TRBV18; D call uncertain. The CDR3 has 13 amino acids. V was cut by 4 bases and J by 5 bases, with 11 bases left in between. CDR1 is KGHSH, CDR2 LQKENI, per germline. This CDR3 is CASSLEDRTEAFF. DNA for the CDR3: TGTGCCAGCTCACTTGAGGACCGAACTGAAGCTTTCTTT.

This clonotype has a count of ten or more. The chain links TRBV10-3 to TRBJ2-5, with 7 nucleotides matching TRBD1. The CDR3 extends over 16 amino acids. Germline lookup yields CDR1 ENHRY and CDR2 SYGVKD. The V gene end was trimmed by 3 bases and the J gene end by 3 bases; junction bases not matched to a gene: 10. The CDR3 loop reads CAISDRGGQGKETQYF. The DNA for the CDR3 is TGTGCCATCAGTGACCGAGGGGGCCAGGGAAAAGAGACCCAGTACTTC.

The gene calls are TRBV7-9 and TRBJ2-1; 7 positions agree with TRBD2. Per the germline V gene, CDR1 is SEHNR and CDR2 is FQNEAQ (reference sequence). V trimming: 4 bases; J trimming: 8 bases; junction bases outside the gene matches: 11. CDR3 size: 15 residues. CDR3 sequence reads: CASSSSGPPRDEQFF. The CDR3 nucleotides read TGTGCCAGCAGCTCTAGCGGTCCCCCCAGGGATGAGCAGTTCTTC.

In regard to this clonotype: Relative to the germline gene, one junction end is altered; a read error may explain this. The gene calls are TRBV24-1 and TRBJ1-1; 7 bases line up with TRBD1. The CDR3 totals 13 residues. Germline V gene sequence: CDR1 KGHDR, CDR2 SFDVKD. The CDR3 sequence is CLSGDRANTEAFF. The CDR3 DNA follows: TGCCTGAGTGGAGACAGGGCGAACACTGAAGCTTTCTTT.

The rearrangement joins TRBV3-1 to TRBJ2-1; D not resolved. The germline V gene has CDR1 LGHDT and CDR2 YNNKEL (reference sequence). Trimming shortened V by 2 bases and J by 2 bases, and 10 bases separated the two germline ends. This CDR3 spans 15 amino acids. The CDR3 coding sequence is TGTGCCAGCAGCCAAAACCCTGCCCCCTACAATGAGCAGTTCTTC. It encodes CASSQNPAPYNEQFF.

This clonotype was detected ten times or more. V gene TRBV6-1 combines with J gene TRBJ2-2; D unresolved. The CDR3 contains 15 residues. CDR1 and CDR2 from the germline V gene are MNHNS and SASEGT. V was shortened by 5 bases and J by 6 bases, with 16 bases between the two germline ends. The CDR3 DNA follows: TGTGCCAGCAGTTCCCCTGGTGAGCGACCCGGGGAGCTGTTTTTT. Its translation is CASSSPGERPGELFF.

This clonotype came up many times. The rearrangement links TRBV7-9 to TRBJ2-7; D could derive from TRBD1 or TRBD2 (5 bases each). The V gene lost 4 bases and the J gene lost 2 bases, with 21 bases spanning the gap. CDR3 length: 17 residues. Germline loops: CDR1 SEHNR, CDR2 FQNEAQ (reference sequence). CDR3 amino acids: CASSSTRLGERAYEQYF. CDR3 bases: TGTGCCAGCAGCTCAACACGCCTGGGGGAGAGAGCCTACGAGCAGTACTTC.

This clonotype was seen ten or more times. V usage is TRBV7-2 and J usage is TRBJ2-2, with 7 bases fitting TRBD2. Germline V CDR1 and CDR2: SGHTA, FQGNSA. The CDR3 runs to 16 residues. V gave up 5 bases and J gave up 3 bases; unmatched junction bases: 9. The CDR3 DNA sequence: TGTGCCAGCAGCCAGATGATGGCGGGAGACACCGGGGAGCTGTTTTTT. It specifies CASSQMMAGDTGELFF.

This clonotype was recorded many times. J is TRBJ2-1 and V is TRBV11-3; possible D gene TRBD2, 6 bases. The CDR3 consists of 14 residues. CDR1 SGHNT and CDR2 YENEEA come from the germline V gene. Trimming shortened V by 5 bases and J by 1 base, and 9 bases separated the two germline ends. The CDR3 reads CASSEEGSYNEQFF. DNA of the CDR3: TGTGCCAGCAGCGAGGAGGGGTCCTACAATGAGCAGTTCTTC.

This clonotype was seen at least ten times. The rearrangement uses TRBV18 and TRBJ1-1; D perhaps matches TRBD1 (5 bases). Trimming shortened V by 0 bases and J by 1 base, and 9 bases separated the two germline ends. CDR1 and CDR2 from the germline V gene are KGHSH and LQKENI. The CDR3 covers 15 residues. The CDR3 nucleotides read TGTGCCAGCTCACCACCTAAAACAGGGAACACTGAAGCTTTCTTT. Translation: CASSPPKTGNTEAFF.

This clonotype occurred many times. This sequence joins TRBV6-1 and TRBJ1-5; no definite D call. The CDR3 is made up of 14 amino acids. From germline, CDR1 is MNHNS and CDR2 SASEGT. V dropped 7 bases and J dropped 0 bases, with 10 bases sitting between them. CDR3 DNA sequence: TGTGCCAGCAACGGACGGGATAGCAATCAGCCCCAGCATTTT. As protein: CASNGRDSNQPQHF.

This clonotype has ten or more counts. CDR3 DNA sequence: TGTGCCAGCAGCTCAGGGGGCACCGAGACCCAGTACTTC. As protein: CASSSGGTETQYF. The rearrangement links TRBV7-9 to TRBJ2-5; TRBD1 agrees at 8 bases. There are 13 residues in the CDR3. J gave up 5 bases and V 4 bases, and 3 bases lay outside the gene matches. CDR1 SEHNR and CDR2 FQNEAQ come from the germline V gene (reference sequence).

This clonotype showed up many times. The chain combines TRBV6-1 with TRBJ2-1; 10 positions agree with TRBD2. CDR3 length: 15 amino acids. Germline-derived CDR1 and CDR2 are MNHNS and SASEGT. V gave up 5 bases and J gave up 5 bases; unmatched junction bases: 6. CDR3 DNA: TGTGCCAGCAGTACGACTAGCGGGCGCAACAATGAGCAGTTCTTC. It is translated as CASSTTSGRNNEQFF.

This clonotype was counted many times. The chain combines TRBV20-1 with TRBJ2-5, with TRBD1 as a possible D gene (6 bases). Germline values: CDR1 DFQATT, CDR2 SNEGSKA (reference sequence). V was clipped by 4 bases and J by 5 bases, with 11 bases between them. The CDR3 covers 12 residues. CDR3 sequence reads: CSANPTGETQYF. The CDR3 DNA reads TGCAGTGCTAACCCAACAGGGGAGACCCAGTACTTC.

This clonotype was observed many times. The CDR3 region is CASSLKGGSTDTQYF. The DNA of the CDR3 is TGTGCCAGCAGCTTAAAGGGGGGGAGCACAGATACGCAGTATTTT. The chain employs TRBV5-6 and TRBJ2-3; possibly TRBD2 for D (7 bases). Trimming took off 2 bases at V and 0 bases at J, with 10 bases between the two ends. The CDR3 runs 15 residues. Germline V gene lookup returns CDR1 SGHDT and CDR2 YYEEEE. Combining the CDR3 with reference TRBV5-6 and TRBJ2-3 gives the whole variable domain DAGVTQSPTHLIKTRGQQVTLRCSPKSGHDTVSWYQQALGQGPQFIFQYYEEEERQRGNFPDRFSGHQFPNYSSELNVNALLLGDSALYLCASSLKGGSTDTQYFGPGTRLTVL.

This clonotype has a handful of counts. The chain joins TRBV6-5 to TRBJ2-4; D possibly corresponds to TRBD2 (5 bases). The V gene's germline CDR1 is MNHEY and CDR2 SVGAGI. Trimming took off 0 bases at V and 7 bases at J, with 7 bases between the two ends. The CDR3 consists of 13 residues. As DNA, the CDR3 is TGTGCCAGCAGTTACTCCTCGGGGAACATTCAGTACTTC. It yields the protein CASSYSSGNIQYF.

In its sample, this clonotype was seen many times. CDR3: CASSFRSEQFF. CDR3 sequence (DNA): TGTGCCAGCAGTTTTCGGAGTGAGCAGTTCTTC. The chain employs TRBV12-3 or TRBV12-4 and TRBJ2-1; D gene uncertain. This CDR3 comprises 11 residues. With 3 bases removed from V and 9 bases from J, the gap between germline ends came to 6 bases.

In its sample, this clonotype was seen many times. CDR3: CASSQDSSTTYNEQFF. CDR3 nucleotides: TGTGCCAGCAGCCAAGATTCATCCACGACTTACAATGAGCAGTTCTTC. V is TRBV3-1 and J is TRBJ2-1; no clear D gene. The germline V and J ends were trimmed by 0 bases and 4 bases, with 13 bases remaining between them. Germline CDR1 and CDR2: LGHDT and YNNKEL (reference sequence). The CDR3 is 16 residues long.

This chain links TRBV20-1 with TRBJ2-1; 7 bases align to TRBD2. Germline CDR1 is DFQATT and CDR2 is SNEGSKA (reference sequence). The CDR3 runs to 15 residues. J gave up 7 bases and V 1 base, and 10 bases lay outside the gene matches. CDR3 coding DNA: TGCAGTGCTAGAGCACGGACTAGTCCGAGGAATGAGCAGTTCTTC. It encodes CSARARTSPRNEQFF.

V and J are TRBV5-1 and TRBJ2-1; a possible D gene is TRBD2 (5 bases). Trimming shortened V by 0 bases and J by 6 bases, and 13 bases separated the two germline ends. From germline, CDR1 is SGHRS and CDR2 YFSETQ. The CDR3 is 15 amino acids. DNA of the CDR3: TGCGCCAGCAGCTTGGTCACCGGGATCAGCAATGAGCAGTTCTTC. Protein product: CASSLVTGISNEQFF. The variable domain in full, with the rest retrieved from reference TRBV5-1 and TRBJ2-1, is KAGVTQTPRYLIKTRGQQVTLSCSPISGHRSVSWYQQTPGQGLQFLFEYFSETQRNKGNFPGRFSGRQFSNSRSEMNVSTLELGDSALYLCASSLVTGISNEQFFGPGTRLTVL.